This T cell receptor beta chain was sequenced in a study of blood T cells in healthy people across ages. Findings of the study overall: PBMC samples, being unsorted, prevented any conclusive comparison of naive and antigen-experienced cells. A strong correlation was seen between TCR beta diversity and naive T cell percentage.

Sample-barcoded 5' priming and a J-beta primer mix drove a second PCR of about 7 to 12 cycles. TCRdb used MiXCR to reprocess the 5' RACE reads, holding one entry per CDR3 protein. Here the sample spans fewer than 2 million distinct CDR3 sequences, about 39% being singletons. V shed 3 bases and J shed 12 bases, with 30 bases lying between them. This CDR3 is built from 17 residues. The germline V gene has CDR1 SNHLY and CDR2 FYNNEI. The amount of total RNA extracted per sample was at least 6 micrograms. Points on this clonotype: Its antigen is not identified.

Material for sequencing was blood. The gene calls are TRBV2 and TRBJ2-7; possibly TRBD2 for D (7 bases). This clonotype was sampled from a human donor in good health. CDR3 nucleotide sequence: TGTGCCAGCAGTGAGAGGGGAGGGGGGAGTGGACAAGAGACCCTGTACTTC. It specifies CASSERGGGSGQETLYF.